This T cell receptor beta chain appears in the sequencing data of a study of cytomegalovirus exposure and HLA in healthy donors. CDR1 MDHEN and CDR2 SYDVKM come from the germline V gene. CDR3 length: 16 amino acids. The trim removed 3 bases at V and 0 bases at J, leaving 4 bases unmatched. Study outcomes and limitations: In vitro checks showed that a few CMV-associated chains really do target CMV antigens.

Notes on this clone: Its specificity is not known.

Sequencing was performed with immunoSEQ multiplex PCR; in TCRdb, only in-frame clones are kept and a portion is missing. The sample records 150,000 to 200,000 clones, more than 70% being singletons. This TCR was sampled from a woman aged 18-35 years in good health and CMV-seronegative. The gene calls are TRBV28 and TRBJ1-5; 8 bases line up with TRBD1. Sequencing was carried out using PBMCs. The CDR3 DNA reads as TGTGCCAGCAGTTTGGGGACAGGAAATAGCAATCAGCCCCAGCATTTT. Its protein product is CASSLGTGNSNQPQHF.